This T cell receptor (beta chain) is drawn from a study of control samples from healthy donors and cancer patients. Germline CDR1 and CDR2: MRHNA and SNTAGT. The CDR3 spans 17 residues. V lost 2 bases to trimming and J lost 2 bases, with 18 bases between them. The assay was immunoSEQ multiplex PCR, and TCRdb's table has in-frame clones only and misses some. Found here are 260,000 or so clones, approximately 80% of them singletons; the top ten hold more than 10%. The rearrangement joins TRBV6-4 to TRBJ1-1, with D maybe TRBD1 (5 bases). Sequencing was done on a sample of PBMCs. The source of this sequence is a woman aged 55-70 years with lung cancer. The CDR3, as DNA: TGTGCCAGCAGTGACACGTACACCGGGACGGCTAACACTGAAGCTTTCTTT. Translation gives CASSDTYTGTANTEAFF.